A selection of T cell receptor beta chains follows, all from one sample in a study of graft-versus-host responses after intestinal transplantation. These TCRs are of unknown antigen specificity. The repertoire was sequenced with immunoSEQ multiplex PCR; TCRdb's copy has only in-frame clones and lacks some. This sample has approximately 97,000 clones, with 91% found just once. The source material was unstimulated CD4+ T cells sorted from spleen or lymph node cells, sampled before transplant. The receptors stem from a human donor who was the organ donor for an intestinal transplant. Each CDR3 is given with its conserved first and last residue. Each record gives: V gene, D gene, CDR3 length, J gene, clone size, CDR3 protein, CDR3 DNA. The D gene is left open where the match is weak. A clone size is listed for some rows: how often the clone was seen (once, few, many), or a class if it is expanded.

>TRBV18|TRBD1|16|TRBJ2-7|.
CASSLHVGTGGPEQYF
TGTGCCAGCTCCCTGCATGTCGGGACAGGGGGCCCCGAGCAGTACTTC
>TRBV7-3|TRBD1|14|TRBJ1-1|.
CASSADRGNGGAFF
TGTGCCAGCAGCGCGGACAGGGGAAATGGGGGAGCTTTCTTT
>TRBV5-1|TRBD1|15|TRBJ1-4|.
CASSLDHRGWEKLFF
TGCGCCAGCAGCTTGGATCACAGGGGTTGGGAAAAACTGTTTTTT
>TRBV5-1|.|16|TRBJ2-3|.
CASSLGMAGNTDTQYF
TGCGCCAGCAGCTTGGGGATGGCGGGAAACACAGATACGCAGTATTTT
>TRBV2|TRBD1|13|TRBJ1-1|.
CASSGDRLTEAFF
TGTGCCAGCAGTGGGGACAGACTGACTGAAGCTTTCTTT
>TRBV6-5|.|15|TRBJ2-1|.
CASSYRAGILNEQFF
TGTGCCAGCAGTTACAGGGCAGGGATTCTCAATGAGCAGTTCTTC
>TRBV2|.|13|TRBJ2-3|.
CASSEGRVNTQYF
TGTGCCAGCAGTGAAGGCAGGGTTAATACGCAGTATTTT
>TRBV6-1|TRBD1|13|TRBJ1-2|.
CASRQGVNYGYTF
TGTGCCAGCAGGCAGGGGGTCAACTATGGCTACACCTTC
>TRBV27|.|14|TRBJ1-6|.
CASSGSSYNSPLHF
TGTGCCAGCAGTGGGAGCTCCTATAATTCACCCCTCCACTTT
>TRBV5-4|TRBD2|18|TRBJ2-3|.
CASSKGLAGGVSTDTQYF
TGTGCCAGCAGCAAAGGACTAGCGGGGGGCGTAAGCACAGATACGCAGTATTTT
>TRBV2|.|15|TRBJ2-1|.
CASSPLAGKYNEQFF
TGTGCCAGCAGCCCTCTGGCAGGAAAGTACAATGAGCAGTTCTTC
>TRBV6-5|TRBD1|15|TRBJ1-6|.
CASSRTGGYNSPLHF
TGTGCCAGCAGCCGGACAGGGGGCTATAATTCACCCCTCCACTTT
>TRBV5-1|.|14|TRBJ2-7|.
CASSLAGGSYEQYF
TGCGCCAGCAGCTTGGCCGGGGGATCCTACGAGCAGTACTTC
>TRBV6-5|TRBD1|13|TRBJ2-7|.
CASRNRGSYEQYF
TGTGCCAGCCGAAACAGGGGGAGCTACGAGCAGTACTTC
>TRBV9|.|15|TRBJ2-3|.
CASSVDQSSTDTQYF
TGTGCCAGCAGCGTAGACCAGTCTAGCACAGATACGCAGTATTTT
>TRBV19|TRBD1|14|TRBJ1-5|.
CASSIDRYRGGKHF
TGTGCCAGTAGTATAGATCGGTACAGGGGTGGAAAGCATTTT
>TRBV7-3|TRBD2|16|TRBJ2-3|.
CASSPRAGGQTDTQYF
TGTGCCAGCAGCCCGAGAGCGGGGGGGCAGACAGATACGCAGTATTTT
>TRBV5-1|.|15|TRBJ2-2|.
CASSPRPGNTGELFF
TGCGCCAGCAGCCCTCGGCCGGGTAACACCGGGGAGCTGTTTTTT
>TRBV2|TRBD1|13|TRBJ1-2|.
CASTGQGIYGYTF
TGTGCCAGCACAGGACAGGGTATTTATGGCTACACCTTC
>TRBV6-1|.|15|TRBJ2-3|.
CASSEERALGDTQYF
TGTGCCAGCAGTGAAGAGAGGGCCCTCGGAGATACGCAGTATTTT
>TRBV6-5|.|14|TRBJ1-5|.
CASRAQGLGQPQHF
TGTGCCAGCAGAGCTCAGGGGCTCGGACAGCCCCAGCATTTT
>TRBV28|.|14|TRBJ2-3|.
CASRTSPPRDTQYF
TGTGCCAGCAGGACTAGTCCTCCCCGGGATACGCAGTATTTT
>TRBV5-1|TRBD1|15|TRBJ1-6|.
CASRGQGAYNSPLHF
TGCGCCAGCAGAGGACAGGGGGCCTATAATTCACCCCTCCACTTT
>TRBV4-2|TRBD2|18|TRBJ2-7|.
CASSQAFPGLADPYEQYF
TGTGCCAGCAGCCAAGCTTTCCCGGGACTAGCGGATCCCTACGAGCAGTACTTC
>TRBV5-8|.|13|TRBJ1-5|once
CASSLRGFQPQHF
TGTGCCAGCAGCTTGAGGGGTTTCCAGCCCCAGCATTTT
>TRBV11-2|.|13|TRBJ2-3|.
CASSPPGTDTQYF
TGTGCCAGCAGCCCCCCAGGCACAGATACGCAGTATTTT
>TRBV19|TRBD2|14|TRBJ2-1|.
CASRSGGAGNEQFF
TGTGCCAGTAGGAGCGGGGGGGCCGGCAATGAGCAGTTCTTC
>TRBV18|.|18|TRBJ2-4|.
CASSPGPAPNKAKNIQYF
TGTGCCAGCTCACCGGGGCCTGCCCCAAACAAAGCCAAAAACATTCAGTACTTC
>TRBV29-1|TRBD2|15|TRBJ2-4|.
CSVEGDGGAKNIQYF
TGCAGCGTTGAAGGGGACGGGGGGGCCAAAAACATTCAGTACTTC
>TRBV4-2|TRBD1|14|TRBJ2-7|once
CASSHGQGTYEQYF
TGTGCCAGCAGTCACGGACAGGGGACCTACGAGCAGTACTTC
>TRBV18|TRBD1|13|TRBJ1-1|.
CASSLGQGLEAFF
TGTGCCAGCTCACTAGGACAGGGGCTTGAAGCTTTCTTT
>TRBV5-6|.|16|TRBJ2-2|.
CASSPIAGIRSGELFF
TGTGCCAGCAGCCCTATCGCCGGGATTCGCTCCGGGGAGCTGTTTTTT
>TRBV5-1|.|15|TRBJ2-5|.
CASTTPGTSVETQYF
TGCGCCAGCACTACACCCGGGACTTCAGTAGAGACCCAGTACTTC
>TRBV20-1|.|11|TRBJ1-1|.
CSARLLREAFF
TGCAGTGCTAGACTTCTGCGTGAAGCTTTCTTT
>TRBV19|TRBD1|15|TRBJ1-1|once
CASSTRTGRDTEAFF
TGTGCCAGTAGTACCCGGACAGGGCGGGACACTGAAGCTTTCTTT
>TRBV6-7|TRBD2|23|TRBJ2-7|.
CASSGPTGGGLGTSGARSYEQYF
TGTGCCAGCTCGGGTCCGACAGGGGGCGGACTAGGGACTAGCGGGGCCCGATCCTACGAGCAGTACTTC
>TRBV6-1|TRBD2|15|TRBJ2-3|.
CASSPATLLAGVKYF
TGTGCCAGCAGCCCGGCCACCCTACTAGCGGGGGTGAAGTATTTT
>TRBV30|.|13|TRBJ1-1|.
CAWSVQGITEAFF
TGTGCCTGGAGTGTGCAGGGGATCACTGAAGCTTTCTTT
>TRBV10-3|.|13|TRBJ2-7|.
CAISEDSSYEQYF
TGTGCCATCAGTGAGGACAGCTCCTACGAGCAGTACTTC
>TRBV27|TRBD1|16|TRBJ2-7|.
CASSLISTGVGYEQYF
TGTGCCAGCAGTCTAATTTCTACAGGGGTAGGGTACGAGCAGTACTTC
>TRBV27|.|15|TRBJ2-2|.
CASSLDRLRTGELFF
TGTGCCAGCAGTCTGGACAGACTGAGGACCGGGGAGCTGTTTTTT
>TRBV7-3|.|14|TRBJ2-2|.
CASSLRALNGELFF
TGTGCCAGCAGCTTAAGGGCCCTTAACGGGGAGCTGTTTTTT
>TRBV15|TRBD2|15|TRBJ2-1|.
CATSTGGSSYNEQFF
TGTGCCACCAGCACGGGAGGGAGCTCCTACAATGAGCAGTTCTTC
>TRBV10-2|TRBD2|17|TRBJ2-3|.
CASSERFSGGFTDTQYF
TGCGCCAGCAGTGAACGTTTTAGCGGGGGGTTCACAGATACGCAGTATTTT